This T cell receptor (beta chain) was observed in a study of T cell changes during pregnancy in multiple sclerosis. TCRdb's copy holds only in-frame clones and misses some; the assay was immunoSEQ multiplex PCR. The table shows roughly 46,000 clones, with about 92% occurring only once. Trimming took 2 bases from V and 4 from J, leaving 8 bases between them. CDR1 is SGHDN and CDR2 is FVKESK in the germline V gene. The CDR3 is 13 residues long. This sequence was found in a female donor with multiple sclerosis, enrolled in a pregnancy study. The rearrangement uses TRBV14 and TRBJ1-2; possible D gene TRBD1, 5 bases. The material sequenced was peripheral blood, taken in the third trimester of pregnancy. CDR3 nucleotides: TGTGCCAGCAGCCAACAGGGTATCTATGGCTACACCTTC. Protein product: CASSQQGIYGYTF. Using reference TRBV14 and TRBJ1-2 for the parts outside the CDR3, the full variable domain is EAGVTQFPSHSVIEKGQTVTLRCDPISGHDNLYWYRRVMGKEIKFLLHFVKESKQDESGMPNNRFLAERTGGTYSTLKVQPAELEDSGVYFCASSQQGIYGYTFGSGTRLTVV.